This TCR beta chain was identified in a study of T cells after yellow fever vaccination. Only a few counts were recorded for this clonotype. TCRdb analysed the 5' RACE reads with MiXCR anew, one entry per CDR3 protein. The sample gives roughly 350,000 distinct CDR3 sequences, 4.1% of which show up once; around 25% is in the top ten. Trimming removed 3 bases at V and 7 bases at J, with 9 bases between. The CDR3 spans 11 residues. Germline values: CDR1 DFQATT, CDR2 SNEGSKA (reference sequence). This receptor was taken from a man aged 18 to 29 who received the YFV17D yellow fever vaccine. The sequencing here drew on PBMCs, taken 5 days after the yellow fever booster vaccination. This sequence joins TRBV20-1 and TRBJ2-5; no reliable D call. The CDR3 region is CSASSPGTQYF. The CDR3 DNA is TGCAGTGCTAGTTCGCCTGGGACCCAGTACTTC.